The T cell receptor (beta chain) described here comes from a study of early T cells in non-severe SARS-CoV-2 infection. In the study overall: It was bulk RNA from unsorted whole blood that was sequenced, and the chains were unpaired.

The library protocol tagged individual cDNA molecules with unique molecular identifiers. A single record per CDR3 protein comes from TCRdb applying MiXCR to the 5' RACE reads. Among 50,000 to 60,000 distinct CDR3 sequences listed, approximately 6.2% were seen once. This clonotype was detected many times. The CDR3 totals 13 residues. From germline, CDR1 is DFQATT and CDR2 SNEGSKA (reference sequence). The V gene end was trimmed by 5 bases and the J gene end by 6 bases; junction bases not matched to a gene: 9. The V gene is TRBV20-1, the J gene TRBJ1-1; 7 positions match TRBD1. The sequencing input was whole blood. This clonotype originated in an adult who was a healthcare worker with PCR-confirmed SARS-CoV-2 infection or an uninfected control (not recorded which). The chain's CDR3 is CSARKTGAAEAFF. CDR3 nucleotide sequence: TGCAGTGCTCGGAAAACAGGGGCGGCTGAAGCTTTCTTT.